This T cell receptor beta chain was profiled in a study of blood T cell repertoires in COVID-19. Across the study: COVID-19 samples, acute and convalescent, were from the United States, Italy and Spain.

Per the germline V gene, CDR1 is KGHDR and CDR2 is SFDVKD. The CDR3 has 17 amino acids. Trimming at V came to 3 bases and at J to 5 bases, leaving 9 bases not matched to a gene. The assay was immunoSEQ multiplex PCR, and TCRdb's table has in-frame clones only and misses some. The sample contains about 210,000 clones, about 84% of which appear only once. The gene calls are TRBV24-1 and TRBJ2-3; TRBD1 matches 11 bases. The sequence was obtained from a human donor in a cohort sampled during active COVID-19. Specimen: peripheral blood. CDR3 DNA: TGTGCCACCAGTGATCTTACGGGACAGGGGGGTAGAGATACGCAGTATTTT. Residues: CATSDLTGQGGRDTQYF.